This T cell receptor (beta chain) emerged from a study of shared clonotypes between healthy human individuals. Caucasian adults residing in Nashville, Tennessee made up all the donors. Only in-frame clones appear in the TCRdb table, and some are missing; sequencing was by immunoSEQ multiplex PCR. Among more than 2 million clones listed, approximately 96% were seen once. V dropped 6 bases and J dropped 4 bases, with 12 bases sitting between them. In germline, CDR1 is LNHDA, CDR2 SQIVND (reference sequence). This CDR3 spans 13 amino acids. On this clone: The same CDR3 can be traced to other DNA sequences in this sample.

The receptor comes from a man aged 18 to 30 in good health. The sequenced sample consisted of naive CD4+ T cells sorted from blood. Subset given: CD45RA+ positively selected. The chain links TRBV19 to TRBJ2-5, with D tentatively TRBD1 (5 bases). The CDR3 region is CASRQGAGETQYF. DNA for the CDR3: TGTGCCAGTAGGCAAGGGGCCGGAGAGACCCAGTACTTC.